The 19 T cell receptor beta chains below all came from one sample that was sequenced in a study of cytomegalovirus exposure and HLA in healthy donors. It was with 60 Vbeta and 13 Jbeta primers that the PCR ran. The assay was immunoSEQ multiplex PCR, and TCRdb's table has in-frame clones only and misses some. The sample has roughly 100,000 clones, about 75% seen once. Sequencing was done on a sample of PBMCs. Every receptor here comes from a man aged 60 to 75 in good health and CMV-seropositive.

The chain employs TRBV2 and TRBJ2-3, with a tentative D call TRBD2 (6 bases). The V and J ends lost 9 bases and 6 bases respectively, with 10 bases between them. The germline gives CDR1 SNHLY, CDR2 FYNNEI. The CDR3 totals 11 residues. The CDR3 loop is CARGAGDTQYF. Written as DNA, the CDR3 is TGTGCCAGGGGAGCGGGCGATACGCAGTATTTT.

The CDR3 sequence is CATSRDSTGSPLHF. CDR3 DNA: TGTGCCACCAGCAGAGATTCGACAGGTTCACCCCTCCACTTT. This chain uses TRBV15 with TRBJ1-6; D may be TRBD1 (6 bases). Germline CDR1 is LNHNV and CDR2 is YYDKDF (reference sequence). The CDR3 is 14 residues long. The ends were cut back, 0 bases at V and 9 bases at J, with 9 bases in the middle.

The chain joins TRBV28 to TRBJ2-2; TRBD1 matches at 11 bases. The CDR3 consists of 15 residues. Germline CDR1 is MDHEN and CDR2 is SYDVKM. V was clipped by 4 bases and J by 5 bases; unmatched bases: 3. The CDR3 here is CASSWGTGGTGELFF. CDR3 nucleotide sequence: TGTGCCAGCAGTTGGGGGACAGGGGGAACCGGGGAGCTGTTTTTT.

The chain has TRBV28 and TRBJ1-5; D call uncertain. The CDR3 runs 14 residues. The germline V gene has CDR1 MDHEN and CDR2 SYDVKM. V was clipped by 5 bases and J by 5 bases, with 13 bases between them. CDR3 region: CASSGSFNYQPQHF. In DNA form, the CDR3 reads TGTGCCAGCAGTGGCAGTTTCAATTATCAGCCCCAGCATTTT.

Only a few counts were recorded for this clone. V is TRBV2 and J is TRBJ1-1; possibly TRBD1 for D (5 bases). CDR1 is SNHLY, CDR2 FYNNEI, per germline. The germline V and J ends were trimmed by 7 bases and 4 bases, with 13 bases remaining between them. The CDR3 runs 13 residues. The CDR3 sequence is CASKGTGGTEAFF. CDR3 coding DNA: TGTGCCAGCAAGGGCACGGGGGGCACTGAAGCTTTCTTT.

The chain combines TRBV6-6 with TRBJ1-1, with 7 bases lining up with TRBD1. Germline CDR1 MNHNY, CDR2 SVGAGI (reference sequence). V lost 8 bases to trimming and J lost 4 bases; unmatched junction nucleotides: 13. The CDR3 extends over 15 amino acids. This chain's CDR3 is CASLPSTGITTEAFF. In nucleotides, the CDR3 is TGTGCCAGCTTACCCTCGACAGGGATAACCACTGAAGCTTTCTTT.

The count of this clone is one. The chain is built from TRBV4-1 and TRBJ1-6; maybe TRBD1 (5 bases). In germline, CDR1 is MGHRA, CDR2 YSYEKL. V was clipped by 7 bases and J by 5 bases, with 12 bases between them. The CDR3 contains 14 residues. The CDR3 protein is CASTGRGNNSPLHF. As DNA, the CDR3 is TGCGCCAGCACCGGGCGGGGGAATAATTCACCCCTCCACTTT.

The chain carries TRBV7-2 and TRBJ2-7; maybe TRBD2 (5 bases). The CDR3 covers 16 residues. Germline V gene sequence: CDR1 SGHTA, CDR2 FQGNSA. Trimming removed 3 bases at V and 0 bases at J, with 15 bases between. As DNA, the CDR3 is TGTGCCAGCAGCTTCCCATTGGACTTGCGCTCCTACGAGCAGTACTTC. Translated: CASSFPLDLRSYEQYF.

This clone was seen a few times. The chain combines TRBV5-1 with TRBJ1-2; 9 bases are a match to TRBD1. With V trimmed by 0 bases and J by 8 bases, 5 bases remained unmatched. This CDR3 region has 14 residues. Germline V gene data show CDR1 as SGHRS and CDR2 as YFSETQ. CDR3 loop: CASSLDRGLGGYTF. The CDR3 DNA is TGCGCCAGCAGCTTGGACAGGGGGCTTGGAGGCTACACCTTC.

V gene TRBV15 combines with J gene TRBJ2-7; 7 nucleotides match TRBD2. Germline-derived CDR1 and CDR2 are LNHNV and YYDKDF (reference sequence). The V gene end was trimmed by 3 bases and the J gene end by 0 bases; junction bases not matched to a gene: 2. This CDR3 is 14 amino acids long. DNA of the CDR3: TGTGCCACCAGCAGGGGCGGGAGCTCCTACGAGCAGTACTTC. The encoded protein is CATSRGGSSYEQYF. Using reference TRBV15 and TRBJ2-7 for the parts outside the CDR3, the full variable domain is DAMVIQNPRYQVTQFGKPVTLSCSQTLNHNVMYWYQQKSSQAPKLLFHYYDKDFNNEADTPDNFQSRRPNTSFCFLDIRSPGLGDTAMYLCATSRGGSSYEQYFGPGTRLTVT.

As DNA, the CDR3 is TGCGCCAGCAGCCAGGGCCAGTTGACCTACGAGCAGTACTTC. Its protein product is CASSQGQLTYEQYF. The chain is built from TRBV4-3 and TRBJ2-7; D remains ambiguous. Per the germline V gene, CDR1 is LGHNA and CDR2 is YSLEER. V was shortened by 3 bases and J by 2 bases, with 11 bases between the two germline ends. There are 14 residues in the CDR3.

V and J are TRBV7-3 and TRBJ2-2; 10 bases fit TRBD1. The germline V gene encodes CDR1 SGHTA and CDR2 FQGTGA. With 5 bases clipped from V and 3 bases from J, the junction kept 15 bases outside the gene matches. The CDR3 is 19 residues long. The CDR3 sequence is CASSPGGTGATRDTGELFF. CDR3 in DNA: TGTGCCAGCAGCCCGGGTGGGACAGGGGCGACTCGGGACACCGGGGAGCTGTTTTTT.

The chain links TRBV6-6 to TRBJ2-7, with 7 bases that match TRBD1. J lost 0 bases, V lost 6 bases, and 8 bases had no gene match. This CDR3 is 15 amino acids long. Per the germline V gene, CDR1 is MNHNY and CDR2 is SVGAGI (reference sequence). The CDR3 reads CASRFTGAISYEQYF. The CDR3 DNA reads TGTGCCAGCAGGTTTACAGGGGCCATCTCCTACGAGCAGTACTTC.

The chain links TRBV7-9 to TRBJ2-7; D perhaps matches TRBD1 (5 bases). V lost 5 bases and J 3 bases, leaving 8 bases between the germline ends. This CDR3 has 12 residues. Germline-derived CDR1 and CDR2 are SEHNR and FQNEAQ (reference sequence). CDR3 DNA sequence: TGTGCCAGCAGCCTGCAGGGCTACGAGCAGTACTTC. Translated: CASSLQGYEQYF.

This clone came up once. An end of the junction differs from the germline gene, which may be a read error. V usage is TRBV7-9 and J usage is TRBJ2-7; possibly TRBD2 for D (6 bases). CDR3 size: 15 residues. Germline V gene lookup returns CDR1 SEHNR and CDR2 FQNEAQ (reference sequence). CDR3 in DNA: TGTTCCAGCAGCCCTGGAGGGAGCGCTGCCGTCGAGCAGTACTTC. Encoded protein: CSSSPGGSAAVEQYF.

This chain connects TRBV9 to TRBJ2-1; 10 bases map to TRBD1. The V gene end was trimmed by 2 bases and the J gene end by 2 bases; junction bases not matched to a gene: 4. The CDR3 covers 16 residues. The V gene's germline CDR1 is SGDLS and CDR2 YYNGEE. The CDR3 coding sequence is TGTGCCAGCAGCGTGACCGGGACAGGGGCCTACAATGAGCAGTTCTTC. Translated: CASSVTGTGAYNEQFF.

J is TRBJ2-5 and V is TRBV5-4, with D possibly being TRBD2 (5 bases). The CDR3 length is 15 residues. Trimming stripped 1 base from V and 5 bases from J, with 15 bases between. Germline V CDR1 and CDR2: SGHNT, YYREEE (reference sequence). The CDR3 bases are TGTGCCAGCAGCTTGAAAATTGGTGGCGGGGAGACCCAGTACTTC. Its protein is CASSLKIGGGETQYF.

The chain joins TRBV6-5 to TRBJ1-3, with D tentatively TRBD1 (6 bases). Trimming pared 6 bases from V and 8 bases from J, leaving 17 bases between. The CDR3 has 14 residues. Germline values: CDR1 MNHEY, CDR2 SVGAGI. DNA of the CDR3: TGTGCCAGCAGATCACAGGGAGATCTGCACACCATATATTTT. It codes for CASRSQGDLHTIYF.

The genes are TRBV7-2 and TRBJ2-5; D gene unclear. The CDR3 is 14 amino acids. Trimming pared 3 bases from V and 3 bases from J, leaving 11 bases between. Germline CDR1 reads SGHTA; CDR2 reads FQGNSA. The CDR3 DNA reads TGTGCCAGCAGCTTCAATGGCCTGAAAGAGACCCAGTACTTC. It codes for CASSFNGLKETQYF.